A single sample is the source of the 20 T cell receptor beta chains below, sequenced in a study of cytomegalovirus exposure and HLA in healthy donors. The primer mix had 60 Vbeta and 13 Jbeta primers. Using immunoSEQ multiplex PCR, the repertoire was profiled, and TCRdb retains in-frame clones only, with some absent. The table records about 160,000 clones, approximately 81% of them present only once. The sequencing sample was made of PBMCs. These receptors were collected from a boy younger than 10 in good health and CMV-seronegative.

The genes are TRBV18 and TRBJ2-1, with 11 bases fitting TRBD2. The CDR3 totals 17 residues. The junction had 2 bases not matched to a gene; V was cut back by 1 base and J by 0 bases. In germline, CDR1 is KGHSH, CDR2 LQKENI. DNA of the CDR3: TGTGCCAGCTCACCACGGGGACTAGCGGTCTCCTACAATGAGCAGTTCTTC. Translating gives CASSPRGLAVSYNEQFF.

V and J are TRBV5-1 and TRBJ1-2; D possibly corresponds to TRBD1 (6 bases). The CDR3 length is 13 residues. Germline V gives CDR1 SGHRS, CDR2 YFSETQ. Trimming pared 0 bases from V and 8 bases from J, leaving 11 bases between. CDR3 nucleotides: TGCGCCAGCAGCTTGGTACAGGGTGTCGGCTACACCTTC. It encodes CASSLVQGVGYTF.

The chain recombines TRBV7-3 with TRBJ2-3; TRBD2 might be the D (5 bases). The V end was cut by 5 bases, the J end by 1 base, with 13 bases between. Looked up from germline, CDR1 is SGHTA and CDR2 is FQGTGA. This CDR3 contains 15 residues. CDR3 nucleotide sequence: TGTGCCAGCAGCCCATCCCGGGGTCGCACAGATACGCAGTATTTT. Amino acids: CASSPSRGRTDTQYF.

The rearrangement links TRBV6-6 to TRBJ2-2, with D tentatively TRBD2 (5 bases). Germline V CDR1 and CDR2: MNHNY, SVGAGI (reference sequence). The CDR3 loop spans 16 amino acids. The germline V and J ends were trimmed by 2 bases and 5 bases, with 15 bases remaining between them. DNA of the CDR3: TGTGCCAGCAGTTACCCTGACCCCAGAGGGACCGGGGAGCTGTTTTTT. Amino acids: CASSYPDPRGTGELFF.

The rearrangement uses TRBV19 and TRBJ2-7; the match to TRBD2 covers 8 bases. Germline V gene lookup returns CDR1 LNHDA and CDR2 SQIVND (reference sequence). The CDR3 length is 14 residues. V was pared by 4 bases and J by 3 bases, with 5 bases of the junction left unmatched. The CDR3 nucleotides are TGTGCCAGTAGTACGACTAGCGACAGCTACGAGCAGTACTTC. This gives the protein CASSTTSDSYEQYF. Drawing the rest from reference TRBV19 and TRBJ2-7, the complete variable domain is DGGITQSPKYLFRKEGQNVTLSCEQNLNHDAMYWYRQDPGQGLRLIYYSQIVNDFQKGDIAEGYSVSREKKESFPLTVTSAQKNPTAFYLCASSTTSDSYEQYFGPGTRLTVT.

This clone was observed a few times. This specimen includes other DNA sequences encoding the same CDR3. J is TRBJ2-3 and V is TRBV5-1; D is undetermined. The V and J ends lost 0 bases and 2 bases respectively, with 7 bases between them. CDR3 length equals 14 residues. Looked up from germline, CDR1 is SGHRS and CDR2 is YFSETQ. The CDR3 region is CASSLGGLTDTQYF. The CDR3, as DNA: TGCGCCAGCAGCTTGGGAGGCCTCACAGATACGCAGTATTTT. Full variable domain (outside the CDR3, taken from reference TRBV5-1 and TRBJ2-3): KAGVTQTPRYLIKTRGQQVTLSCSPISGHRSVSWYQQTPGQGLQFLFEYFSETQRNKGNFPGRFSGRQFSNSRSEMNVSTLELGDSALYLCASSLGGLTDTQYFGPGTRLTVL.

The V call is TRBV2, the J call TRBJ2-7, with D uncertain. Germline CDR1 and CDR2: SNHLY and FYNNEI. The V gene lost 6 bases and the J gene lost 3 bases, with 12 bases spanning the gap. The CDR3 spans 13 residues. The CDR3 region has the DNA TGTGCCAGCAGGCCCCCCGACATCTACGAGCAGTACGTC. Protein: CASRPPDIYEQYV.

The gene calls are TRBV14 and TRBJ1-1; the D gene is possibly TRBD1 (6 bases). The CDR3 has 15 amino acids. V lost 3 bases, J lost 0 bases, and 11 bases lay in between. Germline CDR1 reads SGHDN; CDR2 reads FVKESK. CDR3 loop: CASSHDRMMNTEAFF. The CDR3, as DNA: TGTGCCAGCAGCCACGACAGGATGATGAACACTGAAGCTTTCTTT.

The V call is TRBV30, the J call TRBJ2-3; 10 positions agree with TRBD2. V shed 1 base and J 1 base; nucleotides not matched to a gene: 8. CDR1 is GTSNPN and CDR2 is SVGIG in the germline V gene (reference sequence). The length of the CDR3 is 17 residues. Here the CDR3 DNA reads TGTGCCTGGAGTGGCCTAGCGGGGGCCATTGGCACAGATACGCAGTATTTT. The encoded protein is CAWSGLAGAIGTDTQYF.

The V gene is TRBV18, the J gene TRBJ1-4; a weak D match, TRBD1 (6 bases). The CDR3 sequence is 14 residues long. V lost 5 bases and J lost 5, with 12 bases in between. Germline assignment: CDR1 KGHSH and CDR2 LQKENI. The CDR3 DNA reads TGTGCCAGCTCATATGCCACAGGGAATGAAAAACTGTTTTTT. Protein product: CASSYATGNEKLFF.

This chain connects TRBV11-2 to TRBJ1-6, with TRBD1 as a possible D gene (6 bases). The germline V and J ends were trimmed by 1 base and 5 bases, with 9 bases remaining between them. This CDR3 spans 15 amino acids. CDR1 is SGHAT and CDR2 is FQNNGV in the germline V gene. This CDR3 reads CASSLAWTDNSPLHF. The CDR3 DNA follows: TGTGCCAGCAGCTTAGCATGGACAGATAATTCACCCCTCCACTTT.

V gene TRBV29-1 combines with J gene TRBJ1-1, with D maybe TRBD1 (5 bases). Germline values: CDR1 SQVTM, CDR2 ANQGSEA. The CDR3 runs 13 residues. V was shortened by 7 bases and J by 4 bases, with 16 bases between the two germline ends. The CDR3 loop is CSAIVRGITEAFF. The CDR3 nucleotides read TGCAGCGCGATTGTACGGGGGATCACTGAAGCTTTCTTT.

The V and J genes are TRBV5-1 and TRBJ2-7, with 11 bases aligning to TRBD1. The V segment lost 2 bases and the J segment 7 bases; nucleotides outside the gene matches: 8. Germline lookup yields CDR1 SGHRS and CDR2 YFSETQ. The length of the CDR3 is 15 residues. The CDR3 DNA reads TGCGCCAGCAGCTTCATGGGACAGGGGGTTGAGGAGCAGTACTTC. Protein sequence: CASSFMGQGVEEQYF. Variable domain in full (rest from reference TRBV5-1 and TRBJ2-7): KAGVTQTPRYLIKTRGQQVTLSCSPISGHRSVSWYQQTPGQGLQFLFEYFSETQRNKGNFPGRFSGRQFSNSRSEMNVSTLELGDSALYLCASSFMGQGVEEQYFGPGTRLTVT.

The chain combines TRBV30 with TRBJ2-1; the match to TRBD2 covers 7 bases. J gave up 2 bases and V 2 bases, and 6 bases lay outside the gene matches. There are 15 residues in the CDR3. CDR1 is GTSNPN, CDR2 SVGIG, per germline (reference sequence). The CDR3 sequence: CAWSLPAGTYNEQFF. CDR3 in DNA: TGTGCCTGGAGTCTGCCAGCGGGGACCTACAATGAGCAGTTCTTC.

The genes are TRBV14 and TRBJ2-1; D possibly corresponds to TRBD1 (5 bases). The CDR3 is 13 amino acids. Germline-derived CDR1 and CDR2 are SGHDN and FVKESK. V lost 5 bases to trimming and J lost 3 bases, with 8 bases between them. In DNA, the CDR3 is TGTGCCAGCAGCAGGGGTAACTACAATGAGCAGTTCTTC. It codes for CASSRGNYNEQFF.

The chain employs TRBV7-9 and TRBJ2-7; D perhaps matches TRBD1 (6 bases). The CDR3 has 14 amino acids. Trimming left V 5 bases short and J 5 bases short, with 16 bases between. The germline CDR1 and CDR2 sequences are SEHNR and FQNEAQ (reference sequence). The DNA of the CDR3 is TGTGCCAGCAGCCCCGTACAGGGTACGGACGAGCAGTACTTC. It codes for CASSPVQGTDEQYF.

The V and J genes are TRBV4-1 and TRBJ1-4, with D hard to call. Per germline, CDR1 MGHRA and CDR2 YSYEKL. Trimming took off 3 bases at V and 0 bases at J, with 11 bases between the two ends. CDR3 size: 16 residues. CDR3 nucleotides: TGCGCCAGCAGCCACGGAACAGCAGCAACTAATGAAAAACTGTTTTTT. This encodes CASSHGTAATNEKLFF.

V usage is TRBV7-9 and J usage is TRBJ2-3, with 12 bases that match TRBD2. The CDR3 has 16 amino acids. V was pared by 2 bases and J by 5 bases, with 5 bases of the junction left unmatched. Germline assignment: CDR1 SEHNR and CDR2 FQNEAQ (reference sequence). The CDR3 here is CASSLLASGGGDTQYF. The CDR3 DNA follows: TGTGCCAGCAGCTTATTGGCTAGCGGGGGGGGAGATACGCAGTATTTT.

The chain carries TRBV27 and TRBJ2-1, with a tentative D call TRBD1 (5 bases). Germline CDR1 and CDR2: MNHEY and SMNVEV (reference sequence). Deletions cut 2 bases from V and 6 bases from J, with 11 bases between. There are 14 residues in the CDR3. The DNA of the CDR3 is TGTGCCAGCAGTTTAATAGGGGCAGGCAATGAGCAGTTCTTC. This translates into CASSLIGAGNEQFF.

This chain connects TRBV30 to TRBJ1-2; 7 bases agree with TRBD1. Per the germline V gene, CDR1 is GTSNPN and CDR2 is SVGIG (reference sequence). This CDR3 region has 13 residues. V dropped 5 bases and J dropped 4; count of bases not matched to a gene: 7. CDR3 in DNA: TGTGCCTGGGTTGACAGGGAGAGCTATGGCTACACCTTC. Translated: CAWVDRESYGYTF.